The T cell receptor (beta chain) under discussion was sequenced for a study of blood T cells in healthy people across ages. Extracted total RNA amounted to at least 5 micrograms for each sample. Findings of the study overall: The authors considered diversity estimates from one million T cells to be underestimates.

Combining a sample-barcoded 5' primer with a J-beta primer mix, a second PCR ran for roughly 7 to 12 cycles. From the 5' RACE reads, TCRdb called clonotypes with MiXCR, one entry per CDR3 protein. Among 700,000 to 800,000 distinct CDR3 sequences listed, roughly 47% were seen once. The CDR3 length is 16 residues. CDR1 is SEHNR, CDR2 FQNEAQ, per germline (reference sequence). V lost 5 bases and J lost 3; bases outside the gene matches: 8. A few counts support this clonotype. Its antigen is still unknown. Sequences were obtained from blood. The chain couples TRBV7-9 to TRBJ1-5, with TRBD1 identical over 9 bases. This TCR was sampled from a woman in her sixties or seventies in good health. CDR3 in amino acids: CASSASGTGLNQPQHF. The CDR3 region has the DNA TGTGCCAGCAGCGCCTCCGGGACAGGGCTCAATCAGCCCCAGCATTTT.